These T cell receptor beta chains were read from a single sample in a study of T cell responses to AZD1222 COVID-19 vaccine. Sequencing was performed with immunoSEQ multiplex PCR; in TCRdb, only in-frame clones are kept and a portion is missing. The sample has some 130,000 clones; roughly 85% are singletons. The source was peripheral blood, collected on day 0 of AZD1222 vaccination. The receptor source for this set is an adult in good health. The CDR3 runs from the conserved cysteine through the conserved F or W. D genes are given only for firm matches. A row's size may be missing; if present it is once, few, many or a size class.

j_gene	v_gene	abundance	d_gene	CDR3aa	CDR3nt
TRBJ1-2	TRBV2	-	-	CASSPLAFRPDYGYTF	TGTGCCAGCAGCCCCCTAGCTTTTAGGCCAGACTATGGCTACACCTTC
TRBJ1-3	TRBV4-1	-	TRBD1	CASSQAGTGAGNTIYF	TGCGCCAGCAGCCAGGCCGGGACAGGGGCTGGAAACACCATATATTTT
TRBJ2-7	TRBV29-1	-	TRBD1	CSVIFGGQGLDEQYF	TGCAGCGTTATCTTCGGAGGACAGGGGTTGGACGAGCAGTACTTC
TRBJ2-3	TRBV19	-	-	CASSMGDTQYF	TGTGCCAGTAGTATGGGAGATACGCAGTATTTT
TRBJ1-2	TRBV5-1	-	-	CASSPFGDYGYTF	TGCGCCAGCAGCCCCTTCGGGGACTATGGCTACACCTTC
TRBJ1-2	TRBV29-1	-	-	CSVSGASATATGYTF	TGCAGCGTTAGTGGGGCCTCGGCGACAGCTACGGGCTACACCTTC
TRBJ1-2	TRBV18	many	-	CASSPLRDTPNYGYTF	TGTGCCAGCTCACCATTACGGGACACCCCTAACTATGGCTACACCTTC
TRBJ2-7	TRBV5-1	-	TRBD2	CASSLVGGGRYEQYF	TGCGCCAGCAGCTTGGTCGGGGGGGGGCGTTACGAGCAGTACTTC
TRBJ2-3	TRBV6-2/TRBV6-3	-	-	CASSYWADARTDTQYF	TGTGCCAGCAGTTACTGGGCTGATGCACGCACAGATACGCAGTATTTT
TRBJ1-6	TRBV30	few	-	CAWSPQTYNSPLHF	TGTGCCTGGAGTCCGCAGACCTATAATTCACCCCTCCACTTT
TRBJ2-2	TRBV19	-	-	CASSMGRLLIGTGELFF	TGTGCCAGTAGTATGGGGCGCCTCTTAATTGGGACCGGGGAGCTGTTTTTT
TRBJ1-1	TRBV9	-	-	CASSGPQGNTEAFF	TGTGCCAGCAGCGGCCCACAGGGGAACACTGAAGCTTTCTTT
TRBJ2-1	TRBV9	-	TRBD2	CASSPGGALEQFF	TGTGCCAGCAGCCCGGGGGGGGCCCTTGAGCAGTTCTTC
TRBJ1-2	TRBV20-1	-	-	CSGSNYGYTF	TGCAGTGGGTCTAACTATGGCTACACCTTC